This TCR beta chain was identified in a study of early T cells in non-severe SARS-CoV-2 infection. In the study overall: Sequencing used unsorted whole-blood bulk RNA, so chains lack pairing.

Individual cDNA molecules received unique molecular identifiers. From the 5' RACE reads, TCRdb called clonotypes with MiXCR, one entry per CDR3 protein. The table has about 66,000 distinct CDR3 sequences, over 10% seen once; the top ten hold about 8%. This clonotype was observed at least ten times. The receptor was derived from an adult who was a healthcare worker with PCR-confirmed SARS-CoV-2 infection or an uninfected control (not recorded which). The sequencing sample was made of whole blood.

The CDR3 nucleotides are TGCAGCGTTGCCCTTAGCGGGAGAAAGTACGAGCAGTACTTC. Protein: CSVALSGRKYEQYF. The chain recombines TRBV29-1 with TRBJ2-7; the match to TRBD2 covers 9 bases. The CDR3 consists of 14 residues. In germline, CDR1 is SQVTM, CDR2 ANQGSEA. Losses at the gene ends were 4 bases for V and 4 bases for J; bases not matched to a gene: 8.